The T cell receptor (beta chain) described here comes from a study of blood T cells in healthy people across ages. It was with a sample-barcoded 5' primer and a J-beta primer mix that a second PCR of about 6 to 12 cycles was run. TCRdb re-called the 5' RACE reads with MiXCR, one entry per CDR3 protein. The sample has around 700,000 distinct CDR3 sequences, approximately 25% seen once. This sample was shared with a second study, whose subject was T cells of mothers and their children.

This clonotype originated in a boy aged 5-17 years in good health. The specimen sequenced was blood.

The CDR3 nucleotides are TGTGCCAGCAGCTCCTTTAACTACGAGCAGTACTTC. As protein: CASSSFNYEQYF. The chain carries TRBV7-2 and TRBJ2-1; D gene ambiguous. The DNA end is more similar to TRBJ2-7, so the J call may be wrong. Germline V gene sequence: CDR1 SGHTA, CDR2 FQGNSA. The CDR3 has 12 amino acids.